This record looks at one TCR beta chain sequence and its context. No antigen is known for it. Its ends do not fully match the called genes, so a read error is possible. The data originate from a study of blood T cells in healthy people across ages. Study-wide results and limits: TCR beta diversity tracked closely with naive T cell percentage.

Researchers isolated at least 6.5 million PBMCs per sample. Alongside a J-beta primer mix, a sample-barcoded 5' primer served in a second PCR lasting roughly 6 to 11 cycles. One entry per CDR3 protein, called by TCRdb with MiXCR from the 5' RACE reads. The profile shows around 1.5 million distinct CDR3 sequences, 45% to 70% of them singletons. The CDR3 totals 13 residues. Germline V CDR1 and CDR2: LGHNA, YSLEER. This receptor was obtained from a man aged 18-30 years in good health. J is TRBJ2-7 and V is TRBV4-3; weak D call: TRBD2 (5 bases). Input material: blood. CDR3: CVSSQARRGEQYF. The CDR3 region has the DNA TGCGTCAGCAGCCAAGCTAGACGGGGCGAGCAGTACTTC.